What follows are 20 T cell receptor beta chains derived from one specimen sequenced in a study of blood T cell repertoires in COVID-19. Repertoires were generated with immunoSEQ multiplex PCR, while TCRdb's copy carries only in-frame clones and drops some. The sample has 350,000 to 500,000 clones; about 90% are singletons. Sequenced: peripheral blood. The receptors stem from a man younger than 35 with COVID-19, enrolled during active disease.

The chain couples TRBV19 to TRBJ2-7; D call uncertain. V lost 10 bases, J lost 0 bases, and 13 bases lay in between. The CDR3 spans 13 residues. CDR1 and CDR2 (germline): LNHDA, SQIVND (reference sequence). CDR3 sequence: CATARYTSYEQYF. For the CDR3, the DNA is TGTGCCACCGCGCGCTATACCTCCTACGAGCAGTACTTC.

The rearrangement uses TRBV7-9 and TRBJ1-1, with 8 bases aligning to TRBD1. J gave up 2 bases and V 4 bases, and 3 bases lay outside the gene matches. CDR1 is SEHNR and CDR2 is FQNEAQ in the germline V gene (reference sequence). CDR3 size: 14 residues. This chain's CDR3 is CASSWGTGNTEAFF. The CDR3 DNA reads TGTGCCAGCAGCTGGGGGACAGGTAACACTGAAGCTTTCTTT.

In nucleotides, the CDR3 is TGTGCCAGCAGCTTAGTGGGGGGGCTCACAGATACGCAGTATTTT. This sequence encodes CASSLVGGLTDTQYF. The chain uses TRBV7-2 and TRBJ2-3, with a tentative D call TRBD2 (7 bases). Trimming cost V 1 base and J 2 bases, with 10 bases left between them. Germline-derived CDR1 and CDR2 are SGHTA and FQGNSA. CDR3 length: 15 amino acids.

The V and J genes are TRBV11-2 and TRBJ2-1, with 12 bases fitting TRBD2. Germline CDR1 and CDR2: SGHAT and FQNNGV. The CDR3 has 15 amino acids. J gave up 6 bases and V 5 bases, and 5 bases lay outside the gene matches. The DNA for the CDR3 is TGTGCCAGCAGCCCGACTAGCGGGGGCTCCAATGAGCAGTTCTTC. Translated: CASSPTSGGSNEQFF.

The V gene is TRBV27, the J gene TRBJ2-2; weak D call: TRBD2 (6 bases). Trimming removed 5 bases at V and 4 bases at J, with 17 bases between. Germline values: CDR1 MNHEY, CDR2 SMNVEV (reference sequence). CDR3 length: 16 amino acids. CDR3 DNA: TGTGCCAGCAGTCAACTACCAGGAGGGAGCACCGGGGAGCTGTTTTTT. It is translated as CASSQLPGGSTGELFF.

The genes are TRBV19 and TRBJ1-1, with unresolved D. Germline CDR1 LNHDA, CDR2 SQIVND (reference sequence). The CDR3 contains 13 residues. V lost 5 bases and J 4 bases, leaving 11 bases between the germline ends. This CDR3 is CASSLNTATEAFF. The CDR3 coding sequence is TGTGCCAGTAGTTTAAACACAGCCACTGAAGCTTTCTTT.

The V call is TRBV6-7, the J call TRBJ2-5, with a weak D call TRBD1 (6 bases). TRBV6-7 is an ORF; its function is uncertain. The CDR3 runs to 17 residues. V gave up 0 bases and J gave up 5 bases, with 19 bases separating them. Here the CDR3 DNA reads TGTGCCAGCAGTTACTCGCAGGGGCGGATGGTGGGGGAGACCCAGTACTTC. Amino acid sequence: CASSYSQGRMVGETQYF.

This clone was counted once. J is TRBJ2-4 and V is TRBV2; tentative D call: TRBD1 (6 bases). Germline CDR1 and CDR2: SNHLY and FYNNEI. The CDR3 covers 13 residues. The V end lost 6 bases, the J end lost 2 bases, and 8 bases lay between the germline ends. DNA of the CDR3: TGTGCCAGCAGGACAGGCCCCAAAAACATTCAGTACTTC. Its protein product is CASRTGPKNIQYF.

The chain recombines TRBV25-1 with TRBJ1-2; no firm D call. With 2 bases removed from V and 3 bases from J, the gap between germline ends came to 10 bases. The length of the CDR3 is 14 residues. Germline CDR1 MGHDK, CDR2 SYGVNS. The CDR3 nucleotides are TGTGCCAGCAGTGAAGTGGGTAGCGACTATGGCTACACCTTC. It specifies CASSEVGSDYGYTF.

The chain is built from TRBV6-5 and TRBJ1-1; a possible D gene is TRBD1 (5 bases). The CDR3 totals 14 residues. The germline V gene encodes CDR1 MNHEY and CDR2 SVGAGI. V lost 0 bases and J 3 bases, leaving 8 bases between the germline ends. In DNA, the CDR3 is TGTGCCAGCAGTTACTCGACGGGGGACACTGAAGCTTTCTTT. As protein: CASSYSTGDTEAFF.

The chain uses TRBV6-5 and TRBJ2-7, with D possibly being TRBD1 (5 bases). The germline V and J ends were trimmed by 6 bases and 1 base, with 13 bases remaining between them. Per germline, CDR1 MNHEY and CDR2 SVGAGI. CDR3 length: 14 residues. The CDR3 DNA follows: TGTGCCAGCAGGATAGGAGCAGGGTCCTACGAGCAGTACTTC. Translated: CASRIGAGSYEQYF.

The chain couples TRBV2 to TRBJ2-5, with D maybe TRBD1 (6 bases). The CDR3 runs to 13 residues. Germline-derived CDR1 and CDR2 are SNHLY and FYNNEI. With 6 bases removed from V and 5 bases from J, the gap between germline ends came to 13 bases. This CDR3 reads CASRPQGSETQYF. DNA of the CDR3: TGTGCCAGCAGGCCACAGGGAAGCGAGACCCAGTACTTC. Full variable domain (missing parts from reference TRBV2 and TRBJ2-5): EPEVTQTPSHQVTQMGQEVILRCVPISNHLYFYWYRQILGQKVEFLVSFYNNEISEKSEIFDDQFSVERPDGSNFTLKIRSTKLEDSAMYFCASRPQGSETQYFGPGTRLLVL.

This chain uses TRBV13 with TRBJ2-7, with 9 bases lining up with TRBD1. This CDR3 has 15 amino acids. With V trimmed by 3 bases and J by 5 bases, 8 bases remained unmatched. Germline CDR1 and CDR2: PRHDT and FYEKMQ (reference sequence). The CDR3 DNA sequence: TGTGCCAGCAGCTTGACCGGGACAGGGTCCCACGAGCAGTACTTC. Its translation is CASSLTGTGSHEQYF.

The rearrangement uses TRBV12-5 and TRBJ2-7; tentatively, D is TRBD1 (5 bases). Germline V lookup: CDR1 LGHNT, CDR2 FRNRAP. Between the trimmed V and J ends, which lost 0 bases and 3 bases, there was a span of 15 bases. This CDR3 has 16 amino acids. CDR3 nucleotides: TGTGCTAGTGGTTTGGTAGCAGGGAATAGGGTCTACGAGCAGTACTTC. Amino acids: CASGLVAGNRVYEQYF.

The rearrangement links TRBV6-1 to TRBJ2-7; D call uncertain. Trimming pared 1 base from V and 3 bases from J, leaving 10 bases between. Germline CDR1 MNHNS, CDR2 SASEGT. The CDR3 consists of 14 residues. The CDR3 DNA reads as TGTGCCAGCAGTGAAGGTGGGCCTCTCTACGAGCAGTACTTC. It is translated as CASSEGGPLYEQYF.

Written as DNA, the CDR3 is TGTGCCAGCAGCGTCGGTAGCGGGATGCAGACCCAGTACTTC. Protein: CASSVGSGMQTQYF. The chain carries TRBV9 and TRBJ2-5, with 8 bases lining up with TRBD2. The CDR3 consists of 14 residues. The V and J ends lost 2 bases and 6 bases, in that order; junction bases with no gene match: 6. CDR1 and CDR2 from the germline V gene are SGDLS and YYNGEE. The whole variable domain, filled in from reference TRBV9 and TRBJ2-5, reads DSGVTQTPKHLITATGQRVTLRCSPRSGDLSVYWYQQSLDQGLQFLIQYYNGEERAKGNILERFSAQQFPDLHSELNLSSLELGDSALYFCASSVGSGMQTQYFGPGTRLLVL.

This chain links TRBV18 with TRBJ2-3; 7 positions match TRBD2. CDR1 is KGHSH and CDR2 is LQKENI in the germline V gene. The CDR3 covers 16 residues. With 3 bases clipped from V and 2 bases from J, the junction kept 8 bases outside the gene matches. The CDR3 bases are TGTGCCAGCTCACCGTCTAGCGGAACTAACACAGATACGCAGTATTTT. It codes for CASSPSSGTNTDTQYF. Filled out from reference TRBV18 and TRBJ2-3, the complete variable domain reads NAGVMQNPRHLVRRRGQEARLRCSPMKGHSHVYWYRQLPEEGLKFMVYLQKENIIDESGMPKERFSAEFPKEGPSILRIQQVVRGDSAAYFCASSPSSGTNTDTQYFGPGTRLTVL.

The V call is TRBV24-1, the J call TRBJ1-5; the D gene is possibly TRBD1 (5 bases). CDR1 is KGHDR and CDR2 is SFDVKD in the germline V gene. V gave up 1 base and J gave up 4 bases, with 7 bases separating them. CDR3 length equals 14 residues. The chain's CDR3 is CATSDFRGNQPQHF. DNA for the CDR3: TGTGCCACCAGTGATTTCCGGGGGAATCAGCCCCAGCATTTT.

The genes are TRBV11-2 and TRBJ2-3; the match to TRBD2 covers 9 bases. CDR1 and CDR2 (germline): SGHAT, FQNNGV. The CDR3 consists of 14 residues. V gave up 5 bases and J gave up 4 bases; unmatched junction bases: 4. The CDR3 DNA reads TGTGCCAGCAGCATGGGACTAGCAGCAGATACGCAGTATTTT. It translates to CASSMGLAADTQYF.

This chain connects TRBV19 to TRBJ1-5, with TRBD1 matching over 9 bases. With V trimmed by 5 bases and J by 5 bases, 16 bases remained unmatched. Germline V CDR1 and CDR2: LNHDA, SQIVND (reference sequence). The CDR3 consists of 18 residues. CDR3 nucleotide sequence: TGTGCCAGTAGTCCCGGGACAGGGAACGGTGGGAATGATCAGCCCCAGCATTTT. Residues: CASSPGTGNGGNDQPQHF.